What follows is one T cell receptor (beta chain) and its context. Unique molecular identifiers were in the cDNA, with template-switch universal primer binding. TCRdb reprocessed the 5' RACE reads via MiXCR and lists one record per CDR3 protein. The sample has 750,000 to 950,000 distinct CDR3 sequences, 9% to 15% seen once. The data were taken from a study of identical twins. This CDR3 comprises 14 residues. The V and J ends lost 2 bases and 0 bases respectively, with 8 bases between them. Germline CDR1 is MNHEY and CDR2 is SVGAGI. The same sample was also studied in work on yellow fever vaccine responses in identical twins.

This receptor was taken from a woman between 18 and 29 years old in good health. Sequencing was done on a sample of PBMCs. The chain recombines TRBV6-5 with TRBJ2-7; D is unclear. The CDR3 region has the DNA TGTGCCAGCAGTTACGCACCCGGCTCCTACGAGCAGTACTTC. It codes for CASSYAPGSYEQYF.